This T cell receptor (beta chain) derives from a study of OX40 agonist ivuxolimab in advanced cancers. Across the study: At doses from 0.01 to 10 mg/kg, patients were given intravenous ivuxolimab every 2 weeks. Regarding the study as a whole: The average count of expanded clones was higher among CD8+ T cells than among CD4+. Among the lowest peripheral clonal expansion occurred in 0.1-3.0 mg/kg partial responders.

Concerning this clone itself: What it binds is unknown.

Assay used: immunoSEQ multiplex PCR; TCRdb lists only in-frame clones, some missing. The sample comprises 20,000 to 25,000 clones, just under 90% of which are singletons, and around 25% rests with the top ten. Collection of blood occurred at baseline, at cycle 4 day 1, and at cycle 7 day 1. The sequence was collected from an adult with an advanced solid tumor such as melanoma, head and neck, liver or kidney cancer. The sample in question was CD4+ or CD8+ T cells sorted from blood, obtained in a trial of the OX40 agonist ivuxolimab.

CDR3 bases: TGTGCCAGCAGCTTTTTGGATGAGCAGTTCTTC. Translated, it gives CASSFLDEQFF. The chain has TRBV5-6 and TRBJ2-1; no clear D gene. The CDR3 sequence is 11 residues long. The V gene's germline CDR1 is SGHDT and CDR2 YYEEEE. Between the trimmed V and J ends, which lost 2 bases and 8 bases, there was a span of 5 bases.